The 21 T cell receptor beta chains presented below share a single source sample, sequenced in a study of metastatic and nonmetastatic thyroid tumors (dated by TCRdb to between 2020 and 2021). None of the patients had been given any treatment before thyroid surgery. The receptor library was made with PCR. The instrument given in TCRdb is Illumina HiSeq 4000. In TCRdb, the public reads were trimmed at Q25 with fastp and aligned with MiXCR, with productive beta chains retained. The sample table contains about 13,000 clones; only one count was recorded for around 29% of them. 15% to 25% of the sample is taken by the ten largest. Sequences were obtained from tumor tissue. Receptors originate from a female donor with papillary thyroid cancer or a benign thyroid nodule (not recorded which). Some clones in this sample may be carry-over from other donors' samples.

The CDR3 sequence: CASSRGLAGVPYEQYF. CDR3 DNA sequence: TGTGCCAGCAGCAGGGGACTAGCGGGGGTCCCCTACGAGCAGTACTTC. The V gene is TRBV11-2, the J gene TRBJ2-7, with 14 bases fitting TRBD2. There are 16 residues in the CDR3. The germline V gene has CDR1 SGHAT and CDR2 FQNNGV. V was clipped by 5 bases and J by 2 bases; unmatched bases: 5.

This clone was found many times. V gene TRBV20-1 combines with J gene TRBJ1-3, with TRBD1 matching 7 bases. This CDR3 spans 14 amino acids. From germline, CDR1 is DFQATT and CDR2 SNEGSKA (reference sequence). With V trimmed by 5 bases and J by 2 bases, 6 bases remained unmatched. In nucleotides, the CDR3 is TGCAGTGCTCCCGACAGGGTGGCTGGAAACACCATATATTTT. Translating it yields CSAPDRVAGNTIYF.

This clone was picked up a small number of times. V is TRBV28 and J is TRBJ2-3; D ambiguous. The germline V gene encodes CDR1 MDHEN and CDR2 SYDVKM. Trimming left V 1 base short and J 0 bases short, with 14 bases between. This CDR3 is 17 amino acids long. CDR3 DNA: TGTGCCAGCAGTTTATCCCCTTGGCGCACCAGCACAGATACGCAGTATTTT. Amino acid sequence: CASSLSPWRTSTDTQYF.

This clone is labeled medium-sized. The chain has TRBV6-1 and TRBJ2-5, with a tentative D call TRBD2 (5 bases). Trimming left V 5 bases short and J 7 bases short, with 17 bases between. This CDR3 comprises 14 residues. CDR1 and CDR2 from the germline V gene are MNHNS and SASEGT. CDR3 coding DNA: TGTGCCAGCAGTACGGACTGGGCAACGGGGACCCAGTACTTC. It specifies CASSTDWATGTQYF.

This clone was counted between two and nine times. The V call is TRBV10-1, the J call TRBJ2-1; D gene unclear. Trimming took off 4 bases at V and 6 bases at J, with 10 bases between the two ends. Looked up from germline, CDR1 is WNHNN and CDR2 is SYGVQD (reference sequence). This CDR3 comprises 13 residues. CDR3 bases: TGCGCCAGCAGTGTAGCCAGCGCCAATGAGCAGTTCTTC. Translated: CASSVASANEQFF.

CDR3: CASSAAGTAAAGNTIYF. CDR3 nucleotides: TGTGCCAGCAGTGCAGCAGGGACCGCTGCTGCTGGAAACACCATATATTTT. V usage is TRBV6-1 and J usage is TRBJ1-3, with D possibly being TRBD1 (5 bases). Germline values: CDR1 MNHNS, CDR2 SASEGT. Deletions cut 4 bases from V and 2 bases from J, with 18 bases between. This CDR3 is built from 17 residues.

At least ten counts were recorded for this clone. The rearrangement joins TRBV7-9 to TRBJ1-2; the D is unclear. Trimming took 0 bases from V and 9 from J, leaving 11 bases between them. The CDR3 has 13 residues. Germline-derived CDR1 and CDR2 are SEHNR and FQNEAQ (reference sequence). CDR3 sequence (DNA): TGTGCCAGCAGCTTAGCCGTCTTTAGCAGCTACACCTTC. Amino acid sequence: CASSLAVFSSYTF.

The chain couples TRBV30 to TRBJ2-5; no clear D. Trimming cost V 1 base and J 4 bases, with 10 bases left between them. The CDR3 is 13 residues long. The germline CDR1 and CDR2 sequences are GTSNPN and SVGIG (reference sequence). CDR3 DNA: TGTGCCTGGAGTGACATATCGCCAGAGACCCAGTACTTC. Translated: CAWSDISPETQYF.

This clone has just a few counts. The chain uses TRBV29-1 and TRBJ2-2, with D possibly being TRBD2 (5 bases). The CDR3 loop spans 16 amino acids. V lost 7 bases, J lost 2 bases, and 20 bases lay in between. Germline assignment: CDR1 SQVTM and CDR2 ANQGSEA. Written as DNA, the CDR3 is TGCAGCGGTGCTATCGTGGCGGGCTCAAACACCGGGGAGCTGTTTTTT. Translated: CSGAIVAGSNTGELFF.

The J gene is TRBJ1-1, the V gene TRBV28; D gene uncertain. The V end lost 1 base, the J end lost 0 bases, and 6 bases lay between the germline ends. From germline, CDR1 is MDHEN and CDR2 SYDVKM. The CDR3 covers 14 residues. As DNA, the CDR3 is TGTGCCAGCAGTTTATTACAGTTGAACACTGAAGCTTTCTTT. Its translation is CASSLLQLNTEAFF.

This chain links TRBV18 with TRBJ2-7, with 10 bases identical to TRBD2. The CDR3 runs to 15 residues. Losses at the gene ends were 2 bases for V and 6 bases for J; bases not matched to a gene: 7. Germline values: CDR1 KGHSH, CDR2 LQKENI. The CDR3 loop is CASSPGSGGVREQYF. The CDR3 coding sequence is TGTGCCAGCTCACCAGGGAGCGGGGGGGTTCGCGAGCAGTACTTC. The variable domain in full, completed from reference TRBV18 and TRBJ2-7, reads NAGVMQNPRHLVRRRGQEARLRCSPMKGHSHVYWYRQLPEEGLKFMVYLQKENIIDESGMPKERFSAEFPKEGPSILRIQQVVRGDSAAYFCASSPGSGGVREQYFGPGTRLTVT.

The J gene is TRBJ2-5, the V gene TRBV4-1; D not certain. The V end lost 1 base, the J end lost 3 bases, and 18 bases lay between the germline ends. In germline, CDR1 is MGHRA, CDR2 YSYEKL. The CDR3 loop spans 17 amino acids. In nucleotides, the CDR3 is TGCGCCAGCAGCCAAGTTTTGGCATCCAACGAAGAAGAGACCCAGTACTTC. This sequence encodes CASSQVLASNEEETQYF.

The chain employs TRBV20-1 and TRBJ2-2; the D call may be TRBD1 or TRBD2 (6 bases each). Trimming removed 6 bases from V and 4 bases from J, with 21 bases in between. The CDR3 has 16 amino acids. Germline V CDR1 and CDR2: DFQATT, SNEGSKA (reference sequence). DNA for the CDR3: TGCAGTGCACTTCCGGACGGGGGCCCCAGCACCGGGGAGCTGTTTTTT. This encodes CSALPDGGPSTGELFF.

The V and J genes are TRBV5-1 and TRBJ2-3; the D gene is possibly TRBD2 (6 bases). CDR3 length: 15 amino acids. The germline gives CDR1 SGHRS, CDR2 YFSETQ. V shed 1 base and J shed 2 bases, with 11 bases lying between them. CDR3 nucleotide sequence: TGCGCCAGCAGCTTGAACGGGAGTCCCACAGATACGCAGTATTTT. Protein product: CASSLNGSPTDTQYF.

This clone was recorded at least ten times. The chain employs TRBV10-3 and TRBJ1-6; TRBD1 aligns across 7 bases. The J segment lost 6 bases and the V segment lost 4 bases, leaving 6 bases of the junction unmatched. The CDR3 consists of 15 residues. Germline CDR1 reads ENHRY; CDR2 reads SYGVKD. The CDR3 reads CAISAFRDSNSPLHF. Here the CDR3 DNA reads TGTGCCATCAGTGCATTCCGGGACAGTAATTCACCCCTCCACTTT.

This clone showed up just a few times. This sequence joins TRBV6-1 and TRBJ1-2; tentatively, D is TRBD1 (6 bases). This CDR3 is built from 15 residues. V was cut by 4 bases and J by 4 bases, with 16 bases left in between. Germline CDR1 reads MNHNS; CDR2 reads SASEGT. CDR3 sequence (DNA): TGTGCCAGCAGTGGCCGCTCGGGGGCTGGCTATGGCTACACCTTC. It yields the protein CASSGRSGAGYGYTF.

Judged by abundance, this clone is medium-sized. The CDR3 nucleotides are TGTGCCAGTAACGCCGGGAGTGGCACAGATACGCAGTATTTT. Protein: CASNAGSGTDTQYF. J is TRBJ2-3 and V is TRBV19; maybe TRBD2 (6 bases). The CDR3 is 14 amino acids. From germline, CDR1 is LNHDA and CDR2 SQIVND (reference sequence). Trimming removed 7 bases from V and 1 base from J, with 12 bases in between.

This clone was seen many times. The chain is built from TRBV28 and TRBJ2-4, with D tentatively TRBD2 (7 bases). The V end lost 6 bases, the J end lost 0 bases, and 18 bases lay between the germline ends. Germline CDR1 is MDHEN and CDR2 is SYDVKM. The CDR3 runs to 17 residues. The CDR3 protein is CASSGGQGDLAKNIQYF. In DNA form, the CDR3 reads TGTGCCAGCAGCGGGGGGCAGGGAGACCTAGCCAAAAACATTCAGTACTTC.

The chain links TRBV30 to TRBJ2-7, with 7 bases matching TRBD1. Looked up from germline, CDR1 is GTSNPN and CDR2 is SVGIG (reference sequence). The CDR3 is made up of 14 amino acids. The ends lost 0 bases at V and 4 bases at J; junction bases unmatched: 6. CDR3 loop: CAWSVSGTAYEQYF. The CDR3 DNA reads TGTGCCTGGAGTGTTTCCGGGACAGCTTACGAGCAGTACTTC.

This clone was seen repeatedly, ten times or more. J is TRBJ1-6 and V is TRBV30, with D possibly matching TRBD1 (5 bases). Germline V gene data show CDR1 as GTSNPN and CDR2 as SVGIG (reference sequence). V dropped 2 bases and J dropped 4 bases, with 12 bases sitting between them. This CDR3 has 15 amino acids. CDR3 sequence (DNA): TGTGCCTGGAGTAAGAGGGACCTATATAATTCACCCCTCCACTTT. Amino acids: CAWSKRDLYNSPLHF.

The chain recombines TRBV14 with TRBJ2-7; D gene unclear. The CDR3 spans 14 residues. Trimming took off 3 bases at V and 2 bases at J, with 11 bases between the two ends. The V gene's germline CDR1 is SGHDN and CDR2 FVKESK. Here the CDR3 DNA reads TGTGCCAGCAGCCATCAAGGTCGCACCTACGAGCAGTACTTC. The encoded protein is CASSHQGRTYEQYF.